A selection of T cell receptor beta chains follows, all from one sample in a study of T cells in Graves' hyperthyroidism and ophthalmopathy. TCRdb itself ran the multiplex PCR reads through MiXCR, one entry per CDR3 protein. The sample consists of around 720,000 distinct CDR3 sequences, just over 35% of them appearing once. The material sequenced was blood. These receptors came from a woman between 40 and 55 years old with Graves' hyperthyroidism. Each CDR3 is given with its conserved first and last residue. Each record gives: clone size, J gene, D gene, V gene, CDR3 protein, CDR3 DNA. D genes are given only for firm matches. The size entry is marked missing in some rows and otherwise reads once, few, many or a size class.

size: few; J: TRBJ1-2; D: -; V: TRBV6-6; CDR3: CASSYSPRGLIYGYTF; DNA: TGTGCCAGCAGTTACTCCCCGCGAGGACTAATCTATGGCTACACCTTC
size: many; J: TRBJ1-2; D: TRBD1; V: TRBV2; CDR3: CASSERGGGYYGYTF; DNA: TGTGCCAGCAGTGAACGCGGAGGGGGCTACTATGGCTACACCTTC
size: many; J: TRBJ2-7; D: TRBD2; V: TRBV20-1; CDR3: CSAREDKQYF; DNA: TGCAGTGCACGGGAGGACAAGCAGTACTTC
size: many; J: TRBJ1-6; D: -; V: TRBV7-2; CDR3: CASTRIGENSPLHF; DNA: TGTGCCAGCACCCGAATAGGGGAGAATTCTCCCCTCCACTTT
size: few; J: TRBJ1-5; D: -; V: TRBV7-2; CDR3: CASSLVTGQPQHF; DNA: TGTGCCAGCAGCTTAGTGACCGGTCAGCCCCAGCATTTT
size: many; J: TRBJ1-2; D: -; V: TRBV4-2; CDR3: CASSQESGSPYSYGYTF; DNA: TGTGCCAGCAGCCAAGAGTCAGGCAGTCCATATTCATATGGCTACACCTTC
size: many; J: TRBJ1-1; D: -; V: TRBV7-6; CDR3: CASSYGGAEAFF; DNA: TGTGCCAGCAGCTACGGAGGAGCTGAAGCTTTCTTT
size: -; J: TRBJ2-7; D: TRBD2; V: TRBV7-2; CDR3: CASSSTLAGFYEQYF; DNA: TGTGCCAGCAGCTCAACGTTAGCGGGGTTCTACGAGCAGTACTTC
size: few; J: TRBJ2-2; D: TRBD2; V: TRBV7-2; CDR3: CASSRTSGTTDTGELFF; DNA: TGCGCCAGCAGCAGGACTAGCGGGACAACAGACACCGGGGAGCTGTTTTTT
size: many; J: TRBJ1-4; D: -; V: TRBV25-1; CDR3: CASNSQGLEKLFF; DNA: TGTGCCAGCAATTCGCAGGGTCTGGAAAAACTGTTTTTT
size: -; J: TRBJ2-3; D: TRBD2; V: TRBV10-3; CDR3: CAISATSGGVTDTQYF; DNA: TGTGCCATCAGTGCGACTAGCGGGGGGGTGACAGATACGCAGTATTTT
size: -; J: TRBJ2-5; D: -; V: TRBV29-1; CDR3: CSGGIGGFQETQYF; DNA: TGCAGCGGGGGAATAGGGGGATTTCAGGAGACCCAGTACTTC
size: many; J: TRBJ2-7; D: -; V: TRBV7-2; CDR3: CASSLHRGSYEQYF; DNA: TGTGCCAGCAGCTTACACCGGGGCTCCTACGAGCAGTACTTC
size: -; J: TRBJ2-1; D: TRBD2; V: TRBV7-9; CDR3: CASSSTSGRGDEQFF; DNA: TGTGCCAGCAGCTCGACTAGCGGGAGAGGGGATGAGCAGTTCTTC
size: once; J: TRBJ1-5; D: TRBD1; V: TRBV19; CDR3: CASSARTGSNQPQHF; DNA: TGTGCCAGTAGTGCACGGACAGGGTCCAATCAGCCCCAGCATTTT